This T cell receptor (beta chain) emerged from a study of shared clonotypes between healthy human individuals. Findings of the study overall: Of the naive CD4 clonotypes, about 5.4% were shared across a few donors. Naive subsets typically showed greater estimated richness than memory subsets. Limitation of the genetic and exposure-history diversity represented came from the few donors.

Details on this clone: Its specificity is not known.

It was CD45RO-negative cells, positively selected for CCR7, that made up naive CD8 cells, with terminally differentiated effector memory CD45RA+ cells excluded. Profiling relied on immunoSEQ multiplex PCR, and the TCRdb table lists in-frame clones only, not all of them. Altogether roughly 850,000 clones are present, about 97% being singletons, with the ten largest covering 0.2% to 0.25%. There are 11 residues in the CDR3. Between the trimmed V and J ends, which lost 5 bases and 3 bases, there was a span of 2 bases. Germline values: CDR1 SEHNR, CDR2 FQNEAQ (reference sequence). Sequenced sample: naive CD8+ T cells sorted from blood. This clonotype was sampled from a man aged 25-45 years in good health. The rearrangement joins TRBV7-9 to TRBJ2-1; D gene uncertain. CDR3 sequence (DNA): TGTGCCAGCAGCGGCTACAATGAGCAGTTCTTC. Residues: CASSGYNEQFF.